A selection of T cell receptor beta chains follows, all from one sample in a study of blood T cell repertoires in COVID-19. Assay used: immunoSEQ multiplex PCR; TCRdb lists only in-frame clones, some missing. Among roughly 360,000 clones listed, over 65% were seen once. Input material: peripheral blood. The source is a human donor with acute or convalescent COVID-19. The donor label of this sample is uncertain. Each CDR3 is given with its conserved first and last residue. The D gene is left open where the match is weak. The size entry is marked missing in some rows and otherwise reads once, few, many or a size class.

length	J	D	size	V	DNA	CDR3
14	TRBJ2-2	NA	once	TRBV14	TGTGCCAGCAGCCAAGATATGAACACCGGGGAGCTGTTTTTT	CASSQDMNTGELFF
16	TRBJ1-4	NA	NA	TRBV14	TGTGCCAGCAGCCAAGGTGCAGGGCCGAGAAATGAAAAACTGTTTTTT	CASSQGAGPRNEKLFF
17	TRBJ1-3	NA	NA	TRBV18	TGTGCCAGCTCATTCGTTTCCAGTGGCCCGTCTGGAAACACCATATATTTT	CASSFVSSGPSGNTIYF
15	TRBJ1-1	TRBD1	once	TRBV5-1	TGCGCCAGCAGCTGGGAGGCAGGGGGGATGACTGAAGCTTTCTTT	CASSWEAGGMTEAFF
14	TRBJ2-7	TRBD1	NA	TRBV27	TGTGCCAGCAGCGGGACAGGGGACTCCTACGAGCAGTACTTC	CASSGTGDSYEQYF
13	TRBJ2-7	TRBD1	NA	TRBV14	TGTGCCAGCAGCCAACTTCCGGGACAGTCTCTGTACTTC	CASSQLPGQSLYF
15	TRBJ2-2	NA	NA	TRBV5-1	TGCGCCAGCAGTGGTCGCGGGGGCCTCACCCGGGAGCTGTTTTTT	CASSGRGGLTRELFF
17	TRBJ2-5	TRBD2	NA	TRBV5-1	TGCGCCAGCAGACGTACGGACAGCGGGGGGTACCAAGAGACCCAGTACTTC	CASRRTDSGGYQETQYF
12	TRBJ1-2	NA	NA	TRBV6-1	TGTGCCAGCAGTGAGGGCAATTTTGTCTACACCTTC	CASSEGNFVYTF
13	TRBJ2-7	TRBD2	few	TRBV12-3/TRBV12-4	TGTGCCAGCAGCTTCGGGACTACCTACGAGCAGTACTTC	CASSFGTTYEQYF
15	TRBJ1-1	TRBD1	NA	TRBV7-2	TGTGCCAGCAGCCGCCAACAGGGGGCGAGCACTGAAGCTTTCTTT	CASSRQQGASTEAFF
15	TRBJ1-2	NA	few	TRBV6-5	TGTGCCAGCAGGTCCAGGGAAAGAGCTAACTATGGCTACACCTTC	CASRSRERANYGYTF
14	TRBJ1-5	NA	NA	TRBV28	TGTGCCAGCAGTCCTGACACTGGGCTCGGGGCCCAGCATTTT	CASSPDTGLGAQHF
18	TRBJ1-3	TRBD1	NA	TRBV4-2	TGTGCCAGCAGCCAAGAAGGGTACACAGGGGTCACTGGAAACACCATATATTTT	CASSQEGYTGVTGNTIYF